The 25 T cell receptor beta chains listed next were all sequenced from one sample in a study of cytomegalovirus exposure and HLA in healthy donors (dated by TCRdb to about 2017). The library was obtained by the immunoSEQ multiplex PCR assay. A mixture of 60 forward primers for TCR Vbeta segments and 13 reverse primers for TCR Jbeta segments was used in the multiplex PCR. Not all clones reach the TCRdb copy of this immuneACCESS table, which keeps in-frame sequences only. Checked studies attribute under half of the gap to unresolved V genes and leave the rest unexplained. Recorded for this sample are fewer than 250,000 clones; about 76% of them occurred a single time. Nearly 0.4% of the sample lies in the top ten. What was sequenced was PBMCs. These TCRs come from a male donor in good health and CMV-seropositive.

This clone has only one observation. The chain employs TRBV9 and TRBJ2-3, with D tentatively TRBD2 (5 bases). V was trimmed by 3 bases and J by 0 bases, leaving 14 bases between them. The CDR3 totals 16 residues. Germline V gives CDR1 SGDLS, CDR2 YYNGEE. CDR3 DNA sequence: TGTGCCAGCAGCGCCACGACTAATTCTAGCACAGATACGCAGTATTTT. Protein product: CASSATTNSSTDTQYF.

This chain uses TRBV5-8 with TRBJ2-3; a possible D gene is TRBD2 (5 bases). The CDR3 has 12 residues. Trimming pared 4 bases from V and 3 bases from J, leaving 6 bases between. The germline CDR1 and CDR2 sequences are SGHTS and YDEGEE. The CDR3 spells CASSRGTDTQYF. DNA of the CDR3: TGTGCCAGCAGCCGCGGGACAGATACGCAGTATTTT.

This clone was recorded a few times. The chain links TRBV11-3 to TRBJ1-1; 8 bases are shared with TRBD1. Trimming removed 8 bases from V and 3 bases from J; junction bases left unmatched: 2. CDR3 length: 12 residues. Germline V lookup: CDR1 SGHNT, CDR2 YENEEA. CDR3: CASGTGDTEAFF. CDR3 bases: TGTGCCAGCGGGACAGGCGACACTGAAGCTTTCTTT.

CDR3 bases: TGTGCCAGCTCACCGGCCCTGCACACCGGGGAGCTGTTTTTT. Its protein is CASSPALHTGELFF. V gene TRBV18 combines with J gene TRBJ2-2; D gene uncertain. Germline CDR1 is KGHSH and CDR2 is LQKENI. The germline V and J ends were trimmed by 3 bases and 3 bases, with 8 bases remaining between them. The CDR3 has 14 residues.

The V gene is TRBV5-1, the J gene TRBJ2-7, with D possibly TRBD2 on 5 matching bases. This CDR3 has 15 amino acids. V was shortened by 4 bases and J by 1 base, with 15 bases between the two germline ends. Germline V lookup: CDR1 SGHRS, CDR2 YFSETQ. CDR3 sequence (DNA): TGCGCCAGCAGCCCGGACGGAGGCCAGTCCTACGAGCAGTACTTC. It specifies CASSPDGGQSYEQYF.

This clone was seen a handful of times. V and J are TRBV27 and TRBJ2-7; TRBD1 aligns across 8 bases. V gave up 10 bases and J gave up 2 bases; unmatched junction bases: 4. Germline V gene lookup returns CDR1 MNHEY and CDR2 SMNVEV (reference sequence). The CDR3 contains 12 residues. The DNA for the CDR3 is TGTGCCACCACAGGGGGGCCCTACGAGCAGTACTTC. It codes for CATTGGPYEQYF.

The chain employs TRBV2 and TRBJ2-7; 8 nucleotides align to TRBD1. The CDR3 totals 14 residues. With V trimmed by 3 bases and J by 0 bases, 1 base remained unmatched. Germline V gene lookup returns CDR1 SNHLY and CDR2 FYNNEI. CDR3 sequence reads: CASSDGTGSYEQYF. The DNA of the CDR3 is TGTGCCAGCAGTGATGGGACAGGCTCCTACGAGCAGTACTTC. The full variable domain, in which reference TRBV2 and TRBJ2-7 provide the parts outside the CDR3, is EPEVTQTPSHQVTQMGQEVILRCVPISNHLYFYWYRQILGQKVEFLVSFYNNEISEKSEIFDDQFSVERPDGSNFTLKIRSTKLEDSAMYFCASSDGTGSYEQYFGPGTRLTVT.

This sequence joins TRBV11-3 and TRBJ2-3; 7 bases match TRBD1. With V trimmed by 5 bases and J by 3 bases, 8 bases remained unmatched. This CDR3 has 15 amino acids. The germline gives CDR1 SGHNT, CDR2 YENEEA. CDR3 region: CASSASTGLTDTQYF. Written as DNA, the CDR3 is TGTGCCAGCAGCGCTTCGACAGGGCTGACAGATACGCAGTATTTT. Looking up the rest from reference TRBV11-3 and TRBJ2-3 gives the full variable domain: EAGVVQSPRYKIIEKKQPVAFWCNPISGHNTLYWYLQNLGQGPELLIRYENEEAVDDSQLPKDRFSAERLKGVDSTLKIQPAELGDSAVYLCASSASTGLTDTQYFGPGTRLTVL.

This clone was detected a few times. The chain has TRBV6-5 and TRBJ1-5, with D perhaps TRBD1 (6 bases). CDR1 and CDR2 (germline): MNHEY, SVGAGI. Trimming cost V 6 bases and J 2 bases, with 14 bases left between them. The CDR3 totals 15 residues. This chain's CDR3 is CASRRGGLGNQPQHF. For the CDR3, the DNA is TGTGCCAGCAGACGGGGGGGGCTAGGCAATCAGCCCCAGCATTTT.

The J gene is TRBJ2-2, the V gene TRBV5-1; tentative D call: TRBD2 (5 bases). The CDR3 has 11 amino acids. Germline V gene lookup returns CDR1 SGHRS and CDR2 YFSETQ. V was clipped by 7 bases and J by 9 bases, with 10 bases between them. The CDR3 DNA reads TGCGCCAGCGCTTCGGGAAGGGAGCTGTTTTTT. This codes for CASASGRELFF.

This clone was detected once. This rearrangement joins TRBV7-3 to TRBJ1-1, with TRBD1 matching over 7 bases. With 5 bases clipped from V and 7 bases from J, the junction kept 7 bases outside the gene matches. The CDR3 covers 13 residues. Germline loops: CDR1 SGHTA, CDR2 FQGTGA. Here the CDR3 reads CASSLDRELEAFF. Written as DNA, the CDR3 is TGTGCCAGCAGCCTAGACAGGGAGCTTGAAGCTTTCTTT.

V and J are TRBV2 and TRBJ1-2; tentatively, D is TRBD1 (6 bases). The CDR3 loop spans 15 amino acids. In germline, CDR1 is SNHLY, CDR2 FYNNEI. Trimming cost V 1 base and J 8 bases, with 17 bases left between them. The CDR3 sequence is CASSEEAGAYGGYTF. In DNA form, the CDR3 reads TGTGCCAGCAGTGAAGAGGCAGGGGCCTATGGCGGCTACACCTTC.

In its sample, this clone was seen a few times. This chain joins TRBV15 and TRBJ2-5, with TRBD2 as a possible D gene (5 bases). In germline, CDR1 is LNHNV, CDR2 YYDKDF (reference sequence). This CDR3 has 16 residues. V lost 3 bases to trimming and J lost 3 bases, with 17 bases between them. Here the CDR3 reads CATSSPVRVSEETQYF. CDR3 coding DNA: TGTGCCACCAGCAGCCCCGTGAGGGTCTCGGAAGAGACCCAGTACTTC.

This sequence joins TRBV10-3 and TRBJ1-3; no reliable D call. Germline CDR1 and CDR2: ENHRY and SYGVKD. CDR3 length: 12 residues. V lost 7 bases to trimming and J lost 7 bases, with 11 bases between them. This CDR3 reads CAIIPDGNTIYF. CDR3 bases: TGTGCCATCATCCCCGACGGGAACACCATATATTTT.

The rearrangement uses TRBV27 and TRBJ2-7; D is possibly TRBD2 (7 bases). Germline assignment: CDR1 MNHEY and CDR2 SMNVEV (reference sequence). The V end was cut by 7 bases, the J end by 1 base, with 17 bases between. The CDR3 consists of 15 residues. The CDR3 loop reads CASTLLSGTSYEQYF. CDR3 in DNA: TGTGCCAGCACCCTCCTGAGCGGGACATCCTACGAGCAGTACTTC.

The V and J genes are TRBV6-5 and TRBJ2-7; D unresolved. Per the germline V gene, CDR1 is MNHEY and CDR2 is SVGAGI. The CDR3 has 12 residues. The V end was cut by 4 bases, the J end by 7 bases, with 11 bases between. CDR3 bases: TGTGCCAGCAGTTTTCCCGCCGGGGAGCAGTACTTC. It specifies CASSFPAGEQYF.

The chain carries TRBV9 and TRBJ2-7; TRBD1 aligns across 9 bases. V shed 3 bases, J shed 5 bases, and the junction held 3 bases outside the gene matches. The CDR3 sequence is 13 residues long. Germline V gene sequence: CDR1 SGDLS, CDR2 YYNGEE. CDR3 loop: CASSATGGDEQYF. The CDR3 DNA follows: TGTGCCAGCAGCGCGACAGGGGGGGACGAGCAGTACTTC. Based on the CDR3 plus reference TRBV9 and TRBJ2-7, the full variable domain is DSGVTQTPKHLITATGQRVTLRCSPRSGDLSVYWYQQSLDQGLQFLIQYYNGEERAKGNILERFSAQQFPDLHSELNLSSLELGDSALYFCASSATGGDEQYFGPGTRLTVT.

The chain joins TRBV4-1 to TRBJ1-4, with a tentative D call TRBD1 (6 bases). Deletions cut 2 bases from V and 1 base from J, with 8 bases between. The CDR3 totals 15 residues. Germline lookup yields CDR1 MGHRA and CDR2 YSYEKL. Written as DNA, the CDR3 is TGCGCCAGCAGCCAATGGGGACAAACTAATGAAAAACTGTTTTTT. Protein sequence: CASSQWGQTNEKLFF.

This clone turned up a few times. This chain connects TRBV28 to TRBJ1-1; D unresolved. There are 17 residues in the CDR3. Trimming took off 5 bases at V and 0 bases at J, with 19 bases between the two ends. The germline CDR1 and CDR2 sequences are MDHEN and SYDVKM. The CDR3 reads CASSPLAQKTLNTEAFF. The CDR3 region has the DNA TGTGCCAGCAGTCCGCTCGCCCAAAAGACACTGAACACTGAAGCTTTCTTT.

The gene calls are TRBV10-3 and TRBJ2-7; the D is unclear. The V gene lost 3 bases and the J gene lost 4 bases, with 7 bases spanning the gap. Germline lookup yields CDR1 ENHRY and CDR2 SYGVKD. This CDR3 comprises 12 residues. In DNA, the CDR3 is TGTGCCATCAGTGAAGCCTTATACGAGCAGTACTTC. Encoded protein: CAISEALYEQYF.

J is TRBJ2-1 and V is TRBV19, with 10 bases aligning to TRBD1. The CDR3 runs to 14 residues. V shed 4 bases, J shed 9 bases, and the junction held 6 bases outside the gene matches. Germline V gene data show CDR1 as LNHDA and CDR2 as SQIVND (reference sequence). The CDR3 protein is CASSTGQGRGEQFF. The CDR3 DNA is TGTGCCAGTAGTACGGGACAGGGGAGAGGTGAGCAGTTCTTC.

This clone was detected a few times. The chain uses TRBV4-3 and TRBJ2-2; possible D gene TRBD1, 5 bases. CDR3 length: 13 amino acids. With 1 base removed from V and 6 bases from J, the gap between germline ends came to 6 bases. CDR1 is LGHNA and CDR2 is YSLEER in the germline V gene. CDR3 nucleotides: TGCGCCAGCAGCCAAGCAGGGCCCGGGGAGCTGTTTTTT. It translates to CASSQAGPGELFF.

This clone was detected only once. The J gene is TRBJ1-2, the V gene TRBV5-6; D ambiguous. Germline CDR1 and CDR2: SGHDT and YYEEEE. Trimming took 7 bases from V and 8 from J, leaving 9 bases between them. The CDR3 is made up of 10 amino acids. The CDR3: CASRWAGYTF. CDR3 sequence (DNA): TGTGCCAGCCGATGGGCCGGCTACACCTTC.

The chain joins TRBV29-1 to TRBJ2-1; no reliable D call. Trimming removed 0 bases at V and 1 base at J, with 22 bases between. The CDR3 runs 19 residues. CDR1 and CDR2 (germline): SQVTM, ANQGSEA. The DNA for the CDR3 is TGCAGCGTTGAAGATGGATTTTTTGGCGGCAAAGGATCCTACAATGAGCAGTTCTTC. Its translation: CSVEDGFFGGKGSYNEQFF.

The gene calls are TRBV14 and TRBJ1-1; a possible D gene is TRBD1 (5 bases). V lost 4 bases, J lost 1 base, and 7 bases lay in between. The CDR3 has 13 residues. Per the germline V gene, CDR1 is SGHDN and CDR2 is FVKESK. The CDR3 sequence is CASSRGQNTEAFF. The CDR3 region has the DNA TGTGCCAGCAGCCGCGGACAGAACACTGAAGCTTTCTTT.